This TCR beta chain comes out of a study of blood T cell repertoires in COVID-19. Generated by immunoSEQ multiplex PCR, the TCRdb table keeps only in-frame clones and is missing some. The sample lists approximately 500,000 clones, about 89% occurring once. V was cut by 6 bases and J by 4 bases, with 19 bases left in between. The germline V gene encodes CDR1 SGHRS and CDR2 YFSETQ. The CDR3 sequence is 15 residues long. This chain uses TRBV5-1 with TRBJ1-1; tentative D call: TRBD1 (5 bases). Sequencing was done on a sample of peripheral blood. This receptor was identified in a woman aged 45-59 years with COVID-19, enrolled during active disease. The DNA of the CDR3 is TGCGCCAGCACCCCGTCACGGGGGGGGAGCACTGAAGCTTTCTTT. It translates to CASTPSRGGSTEAFF. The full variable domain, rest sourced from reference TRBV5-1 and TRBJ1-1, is KAGVTQTPRYLIKTRGQQVTLSCSPISGHRSVSWYQQTPGQGLQFLFEYFSETQRNKGNFPGRFSGRQFSNSRSEMNVSTLELGDSALYLCASTPSRGGSTEAFFGQGTRLTVV.